The 30 T cell receptor beta chains reported below all come from one sample, sequenced in a study of T cell repertoires in cytomegalovirus infection. TCRdb used MiXCR to reprocess the reads, holding one entry per CDR3 protein. The table has approximately 630,000 distinct CDR3 sequences, approximately 25% seen once. The specimen was CD8+ T cells from PBMCs. These receptors were collected from a human donor in good health (CMV status not recorded). Some clones in this sample may be carry-over from other donors' samples.

This clonotype was picked up many times. The chain joins TRBV12-3 or TRBV12-4 to TRBJ1-1; D gene ambiguous. V lost 3 bases to trimming and J lost 0 bases, with 20 bases between them. The CDR3 has 18 residues. The CDR3: CASSFSRAPPIMNTEAFF. CDR3 DNA sequence: TGTGCCAGCAGTTTCTCCCGGGCCCCACCCATCATGAACACTGAAGCTTTCTTT.

The chain combines TRBV19 with TRBJ2-2; D may be TRBD1 (6 bases). The V end was cut by 3 bases, the J end by 1 base, with 12 bases between. CDR3 size: 16 residues. Germline lookup yields CDR1 LNHDA and CDR2 SQIVND (reference sequence). The CDR3 is CASSIGQPKNTGELFF. In DNA, the CDR3 is TGTGCCAGTAGTATTGGACAGCCGAAGAACACCGGGGAGCTGTTTTTT.

Note on this clonotype: This CDR3 is missing its conserved last phenylalanine or tryptophan, likely due to a read error. The CDR3: CASSPTGSGNTIYS. Here the CDR3 DNA reads TGTGCCAGCAGTCCGACGGGCTCTGGAAACACCATATATTCT. The rearrangement uses TRBV28 and TRBJ1-3; unclear D gene. This CDR3 has 14 amino acids. The ends were cut back, 5 bases at V and 0 bases at J, with 8 bases in the middle. Germline V CDR1 and CDR2: MDHEN, SYDVKM.

The chain links TRBV6-5 to TRBJ2-7, with 9 bases aligning to TRBD1. From germline, CDR1 is MNHEY and CDR2 SVGAGI. The CDR3 is 15 amino acids. V was clipped by 7 bases and J by 3 bases; unmatched bases: 10. Written as DNA, the CDR3 is TGTGCCAGCACTCTCCGCCGGGACAGGGTCTACGAGCAGTACTTC. This codes for CASTLRRDRVYEQYF.

A note on this clonotype: A much larger clone differs from this one at a single base, so this may be a read error. The V call is TRBV7-9, the J call TRBJ1-2; D remains ambiguous. There are 11 residues in the CDR3. V shed 5 bases and J shed 3 bases, with 4 bases lying between them. Germline V gene lookup returns CDR1 SEHNR and CDR2 FQNEAQ (reference sequence). The CDR3 coding sequence is TGTGCCAGCAGCGTAGACTATGGCTACACCTTC. It is translated as CASSVDYGYTF. The complete variable domain, with remaining parts taken from reference TRBV7-9 and TRBJ1-2, reads DTGVSQNPRHKITKRGQNVTFRCDPISEHNRLYWYRQTLGQGPEFLTYFQNEAQLEKSRLLSDRFSAERPKGSFSTLEIQRTEQGDSAMYLCASSVDYGYTFGSGTRLTVV.

The J gene is TRBJ2-1, the V gene TRBV7-9; no firm D call. CDR3 length: 14 residues. Trimming took off 2 bases at V and 8 bases at J, with 13 bases between the two ends. Germline V gives CDR1 SEHNR, CDR2 FQNEAQ (reference sequence). The CDR3 loop is CASSLIAVLDEQFF. In nucleotides, the CDR3 is TGTGCCAGCAGCTTAATTGCGGTGCTCGATGAGCAGTTCTTC.

Ten or more counts support this clonotype. The CDR3 nucleotides read TGTGCCAGCAGTTACTCCCCGGGGATTCCCTACAATGAGCAGTTCTTC. The encoded protein is CASSYSPGIPYNEQFF. The rearrangement links TRBV6-2 or TRBV6-3 to TRBJ2-1, with D possibly matching TRBD2 (5 bases). This CDR3 spans 16 amino acids. With 0 bases removed from V and 2 bases from J, the gap between germline ends came to 11 bases. Germline V gives CDR1 MNHEY, CDR2 SVGEGT.

This clonotype was seen repeatedly, ten times or more. The rearrangement links TRBV7-9 to TRBJ2-1; D is uncertain. This CDR3 is built from 13 residues. Germline values: CDR1 SEHNR, CDR2 FQNEAQ (reference sequence). The V and J ends lost 3 bases and 7 bases respectively, with 10 bases between them. The CDR3 DNA reads as TGTGCCAGCAGCTTCCCTCTCGGGAATGAGCAGTTCTTC. Translation gives CASSFPLGNEQFF.

Many counts were recorded for this clonotype. The chain links TRBV5-4 to TRBJ2-1; no firm D call. The germline V gene has CDR1 SGHNT and CDR2 YYREEE (reference sequence). Between the trimmed V and J ends, which lost 0 bases and 11 bases, there was a span of 9 bases. The CDR3 is 12 residues long. CDR3 in amino acids: CASSLAGDKQFF. The CDR3 coding sequence is TGTGCCAGCAGCTTGGCCGGAGATAAGCAGTTCTTC.

This rearrangement joins TRBV4-1 to TRBJ2-2; 9 bases are shared with TRBD1. Germline CDR1 MGHRA, CDR2 YSYEKL. The CDR3 loop spans 15 amino acids. V lost 3 bases and J lost 5; bases outside the gene matches: 4. As DNA, the CDR3 is TGCGCCAGCAGCCAGTGGACAGGGGCTACCGGGGAGCTGTTTTTT. Its protein is CASSQWTGATGELFF.

The CDR3 reads CASSLSNSLFTYEQYF. CDR3 nucleotides: TGTGCCAGCAGTTTATCGAACAGCCTTTTTACCTACGAGCAGTACTTC. The rearrangement joins TRBV27 to TRBJ2-7; D ambiguous. V was pared by 0 bases and J by 2 bases, with 14 bases between. CDR3 size: 16 residues. Germline V gene sequence: CDR1 MNHEY, CDR2 SMNVEV (reference sequence).

This chain connects TRBV11-2 to TRBJ2-1; tentative D call: TRBD2 (6 bases). Trimming left V 2 bases short and J 1 base short, with 12 bases between. In germline, CDR1 is SGHAT, CDR2 FQNNGV. The CDR3 runs 16 residues. DNA for the CDR3: TGTGCCAGCAGCTTACCGGGGGTAGCGTCCTACAATGAGCAGTTCTTC. This encodes CASSLPGVASYNEQFF.

The sample holds a few counts of this clonotype. The chain combines TRBV20-1 with TRBJ1-2, with D possibly being TRBD1 (5 bases). This CDR3 is built from 14 residues. The germline V and J ends were trimmed by 1 base and 3 bases, with 12 bases remaining between them. The V gene's germline CDR1 is DFQATT and CDR2 SNEGSKA (reference sequence). The CDR3 sequence is CSARAPGQDYGYTF. CDR3 sequence (DNA): TGCAGTGCTAGAGCCCCAGGGCAGGACTATGGCTACACCTTC.

This clonotype showed up many times. V and J are TRBV6-2 or TRBV6-3 and TRBJ1-1; D not certain. The V end lost 1 base, the J end lost 1 base, and 1 base lay between the germline ends. CDR3 size: 12 residues. In germline, CDR1 is MNHEY, CDR2 SVGEGT. CDR3 residues: CASSYWNTEAFF. The CDR3 coding sequence is TGTGCCAGCAGTTACTGGAACACTGAAGCTTTCTTT.

This clonotype came up a few times. The chain joins TRBV20-1 to TRBJ2-7, with 7 bases matching TRBD1. J lost 2 bases, V lost 1 base, and 8 bases had no gene match. Looked up from germline, CDR1 is DFQATT and CDR2 is SNEGSKA (reference sequence). The CDR3 contains 15 residues. As DNA, the CDR3 is TGCAGTGCTAGAGCCATACAGGGGTCCGCCTACGAGCAGTACTTC. This translates into CSARAIQGSAYEQYF.

This clonotype was counted at least ten times. This chain links TRBV6-6 with TRBJ1-1, with D unresolved. The CDR3 sequence is 11 residues long. Germline V gene sequence: CDR1 MNHNY, CDR2 SVGAGI (reference sequence). Trimming removed 0 bases at V and 8 bases at J, with 4 bases between. The CDR3 bases are TGTGCCAGCAGTTACTCCGGCGAAGCTTTCTTT. As protein: CASSYSGEAFF.

This clonotype appeared a few times. This chain uses TRBV20-1 with TRBJ2-1, with 7 bases aligning to TRBD2. Germline-derived CDR1 and CDR2 are DFQATT and SNEGSKA (reference sequence). The V gene end was trimmed by 2 bases and the J gene end by 0 bases; junction bases not matched to a gene: 4. The CDR3 extends over 15 amino acids. The CDR3 sequence is CSARWGGSSYNEQFF. The CDR3 DNA sequence: TGCAGTGCTAGATGGGGGGGAAGCTCCTACAATGAGCAGTTCTTC.

This chain links TRBV19 with TRBJ1-2, with 8 bases fitting TRBD1. CDR1 LNHDA and CDR2 SQIVND come from the germline V gene (reference sequence). This CDR3 is built from 16 residues. V was pared by 4 bases and J by 5 bases, with 12 bases of the junction left unmatched. CDR3 bases: TGTGCCAGTAGTACGACAAACAGGGGGAGTACTTATGGCTACACCTTC. It codes for CASSTTNRGSTYGYTF.

With respect to this clonotype: A much larger clone sits a single nucleotide away, making a read error possible. The chain carries TRBV7-2 and TRBJ2-2, with 7 nucleotides matching TRBD1. Trimming cost V 10 bases and J 4 bases; bases outside gene matches: 12. Germline lookup yields CDR1 SGHTA and CDR2 FQGNSA. This CDR3 is built from 15 residues. The CDR3 sequence: CANSPPGQLTGELFF. DNA for the CDR3: TGTGCCAACAGTCCACCGGGACAGCTCACCGGGGAGCTGTTTTTT. The entire variable domain, with the rest obtained from reference TRBV7-2 and TRBJ2-2, is as follows: GAGVSQSPSNKVTEKGKDVELRCDPISGHTALYWYRQSLGQGLEFLIYFQGNSAPDKSGLPSDRFSAERTGGSVSTLTIQRTQQEDSAVYLCANSPPGQLTGELFFGEGSRLTVL.

This clonotype was picked up many times. The J gene is TRBJ1-1, the V gene TRBV7-9; 8 nucleotides match TRBD1. This CDR3 region has 15 residues. V trimming: 7 bases; J trimming: 3 bases; junction bases outside the gene matches: 10. Germline V gene sequence: CDR1 SEHNR, CDR2 FQNEAQ (reference sequence). In DNA, the CDR3 is TGTGCCAGCATCGGACAGGGAAGAAAGGACACTGAAGCTTTCTTT. Translated, it gives CASIGQGRKDTEAFF.

Ten or more counts support this clonotype. The V gene is TRBV14, the J gene TRBJ1-1; D unclear. Trimming pared 4 bases from V and 0 bases from J, leaving 12 bases between. CDR3 size: 15 residues. Germline V gene data show CDR1 as SGHDN and CDR2 as FVKESK. The CDR3 here is CASSPFQILNTEAFF. The CDR3 nucleotides read TGTGCCAGCAGCCCATTTCAGATATTGAACACTGAAGCTTTCTTT.

This clonotype was picked up many times. The V and J genes are TRBV7-6 and TRBJ1-5; no firm D call. In germline, CDR1 is SGHVS, CDR2 FNYEAQ. Trimming stripped 5 bases from V and 5 bases from J, with 7 bases between. The CDR3 has 12 residues. CDR3 sequence (DNA): TGTGCCAGCAGCACAGCAGATCAGCCCCAGCATTTT. This translates into CASSTADQPQHF.

DNA for the CDR3: TGTGCCAGCTCACCAATTGCAGGGGGCTATCAGCCCCAGCATTTT. This translates into CASSPIAGGYQPQHF. The chain is built from TRBV18 and TRBJ1-5, with 8 bases matching TRBD1. This CDR3 is built from 15 residues. V shed 2 bases and J 5 bases; nucleotides not matched to a gene: 5. Germline CDR1 is KGHSH and CDR2 is LQKENI.

This rearrangement joins TRBV6-6 to TRBJ1-2; D unresolved. Trimming cost V 0 bases and J 0 bases, with 14 bases left between them. The CDR3 loop spans 17 amino acids. Germline V gene data show CDR1 as MNHNY and CDR2 as SVGAGI (reference sequence). The CDR3 loop is CASSYSPRTTPNYGYTF. The CDR3 nucleotides read TGTGCCAGCAGTTACTCGCCGAGGACCACACCTAACTATGGCTACACCTTC.

The J gene is TRBJ2-3, the V gene TRBV20-1; D is ambiguous. This CDR3 has 12 amino acids. From germline, CDR1 is DFQATT and CDR2 SNEGSKA (reference sequence). Trimming took off 3 bases at V and 4 bases at J, with 8 bases between the two ends. CDR3 region: CSASSSSDTQYF. The CDR3 DNA reads as TGCAGTGCTAGCTCCAGTTCAGATACGCAGTATTTT.

V and J are TRBV12-3 or TRBV12-4 and TRBJ2-7; tentatively, D is TRBD2 (5 bases). CDR3 length: 14 amino acids. The V and J ends lost 8 bases and 0 bases respectively, with 14 bases between them. CDR3 loop: CASCSPRDSYEQYF. As DNA, the CDR3 is TGTGCCAGCTGCTCCCCCCGGGACTCCTACGAGCAGTACTTC.

This clonotype has only a few counts. This chain links TRBV20-1 with TRBJ2-7; D is tentatively TRBD1 or TRBD2 (7 bases each). The CDR3 is 15 residues long. V dropped 6 bases and J dropped 6 bases, with 24 bases sitting between them. Looked up from germline, CDR1 is DFQATT and CDR2 is SNEGSKA (reference sequence). In DNA, the CDR3 is TGCAGTGCCTGGGGAGGGGGCGACTCAGCGTCCGAGCAGTACGTC. It yields the protein CSAWGGGDSASEQYV.

The chain uses TRBV28 and TRBJ2-1; D may be TRBD2 (5 bases). The CDR3 sequence is 14 residues long. The germline V and J ends were trimmed by 6 bases and 5 bases, with 14 bases remaining between them. The germline gives CDR1 MDHEN, CDR2 SYDVKM. CDR3 bases: TGTGCCAGCAGGCCCTTCGGAGGAGACAATGAGCAGTTCTTC. Encoded protein: CASRPFGGDNEQFF.

The chain has TRBV20-1 and TRBJ2-7; weak D call: TRBD2 (6 bases). V lost 0 bases and J lost 4, with 13 bases in between. This CDR3 is 14 amino acids long. Germline CDR1 reads DFQATT; CDR2 reads SNEGSKA (reference sequence). CDR3 DNA sequence: TGCAGTGCTAGAGATCTGAGGGCGGGGTACGAGCAGTACGTC. This translates into CSARDLRAGYEQYV.

This clonotype was observed many times. V usage is TRBV7-3 and J usage is TRBJ2-2, with 11 positions matching TRBD1. J gave up 7 bases and V 5 bases, and 9 bases lay outside the gene matches. Germline CDR1 reads SGHTA; CDR2 reads FQGTGA. The CDR3 has 16 amino acids. CDR3 residues: CASSPWTGGEVGELFF. CDR3 nucleotides: TGTGCCAGCAGCCCGTGGACAGGGGGCGAGGTCGGGGAGCTGTTTTTT.